This TCR beta chain came from a study of T-cell reconstitution after alpha-beta-depleted transplantation in children. Study results and caveats: As was reported, about two months after transplant, alpha-beta T cells came from several hundred expanded graft clones. Hyperexpanded clones declined; after one year, newly produced T cells mostly supplied diversity. Surviving recipient cells, namely T cells and thymic progenitors, were the source of high day-60 TCRbeta diversity in some patients.

The table lists this clonotype with many counts. Its matching antigen is unknown. Trimming removed 4 bases from V and 5 bases from J; junction bases left unmatched: 5. Germline V gene lookup returns CDR1 KGHSH and CDR2 LQKENI. The CDR3 has 14 residues. TCRbeta library construction was performed incorporating unique molecular identifiers. A single record per CDR3 protein comes from TCRdb applying MiXCR to the PCR reads. Among about 180,000 distinct CDR3 sequences, roughly 10% were seen once, and the ten largest hold roughly 13%. This receptor was identified in a boy between 2 and 10 years old with acute myeloid leukemia, due to receive a stem cell transplant. Sequencing was performed on PBMCs, taken before TCRalphabeta/CD19-depleted stem cell transplant. This chain connects TRBV18 to TRBJ2-5, with TRBD1 identical over 9 bases. The CDR3 protein is CASSRTGAEETQYF. The CDR3 region has the DNA TGTGCCAGCTCACGGACAGGGGCGGAGGAGACCCAGTACTTC.